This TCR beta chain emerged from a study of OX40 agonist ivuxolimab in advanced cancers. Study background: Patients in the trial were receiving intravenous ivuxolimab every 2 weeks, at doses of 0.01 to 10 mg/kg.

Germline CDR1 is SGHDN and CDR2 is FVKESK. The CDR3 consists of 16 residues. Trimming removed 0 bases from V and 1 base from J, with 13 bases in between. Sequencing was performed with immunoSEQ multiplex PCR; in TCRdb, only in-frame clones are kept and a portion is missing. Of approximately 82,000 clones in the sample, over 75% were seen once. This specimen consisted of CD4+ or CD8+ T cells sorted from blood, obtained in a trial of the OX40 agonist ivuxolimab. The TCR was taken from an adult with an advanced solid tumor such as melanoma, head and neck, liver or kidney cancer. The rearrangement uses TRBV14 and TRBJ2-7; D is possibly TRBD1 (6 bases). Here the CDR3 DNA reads TGTGCCAGCAGCCAAGATTGGCCAGGGGTATCCTACGAGCAGTACTTC. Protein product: CASSQDWPGVSYEQYF.